The 18 T cell receptor beta chains given below trace back to one sample, sequenced in a study of ipilimumab plus nivolumab after autologous stem cell transplantation. Clones were read by immunoSEQ multiplex PCR, and TCRdb kept only the in-frame ones, dropping some. Altogether tens of thousands of clones are present, almost 95% being singletons, with the ten largest covering approximately 1%. The sample consisted of PBMCs, taken in a trial of ipilimumab plus nivolumab as post-transplant consolidation. The origin of the receptors is a male donor with multiple myeloma.

This clone was picked up a small number of times. This chain links TRBV11-2 with TRBJ2-3; 9 bases agree with TRBD2. There are 15 residues in the CDR3. Germline values: CDR1 SGHAT, CDR2 FQNNGV. The V gene end was trimmed by 5 bases and the J gene end by 1 base; junction bases not matched to a gene: 4. The DNA of the CDR3 is TGTGCCAGCAGCCAGCGGGAGGTTCGCACAGATACGCAGTATTTT. Translation: CASSQREVRTDTQYF.

V and J are TRBV6-1 and TRBJ2-7, with a weak D call TRBD1 (7 bases). Trimming pared 6 bases from V and 4 bases from J, leaving 13 bases between. This CDR3 contains 13 residues. The V gene's germline CDR1 is MNHNS and CDR2 SASEGT. The CDR3 here is CASRPSGGYEQYF. The CDR3 DNA sequence: TGTGCCAGCAGGCCCTCAGGGGGGTACGAGCAGTACTTC.

This sequence joins TRBV29-1 and TRBJ1-4; D gene uncertain. Trimming took off 7 bases at V and 7 bases at J, with 16 bases between the two ends. This CDR3 is built from 13 residues. Per the germline V gene, CDR1 is SQVTM and CDR2 is ANQGSEA. CDR3 nucleotides: TGCAGCGGCCGAATTGGAGGCGGTGAAAAACTGTTTTTT. This gives the protein CSGRIGGGEKLFF.

The table lists this clone with a count of one. The chain carries TRBV6-6 and TRBJ1-2, with unresolved D. The ends were cut back, 1 base at V and 6 bases at J, with 6 bases in the middle. The germline CDR1 and CDR2 sequences are MNHNY and SVGAGI (reference sequence). This CDR3 comprises 12 residues. Written as DNA, the CDR3 is TGTGCCAGCAGTTACTATGGGGATGGCTACACCTTC. Protein: CASSYYGDGYTF.

The chain employs TRBV27 and TRBJ2-2; the D is unclear. V dropped 5 bases and J dropped 4 bases, with 11 bases sitting between them. The CDR3 spans 14 residues. Germline V CDR1 and CDR2: MNHEY, SMNVEV (reference sequence). Here the CDR3 reads CASSKGTVTGELFF. Here the CDR3 DNA reads TGTGCCAGCAGTAAAGGAACGGTCACCGGGGAGCTGTTTTTT.

V gene TRBV7-2 combines with J gene TRBJ1-1; D unresolved. Looked up from germline, CDR1 is SGHTA and CDR2 is FQGNSA. V was shortened by 4 bases and J by 6 bases, with 12 bases between the two germline ends. This CDR3 spans 13 amino acids. CDR3 sequence: CASSSGRVSEAFF. The CDR3 nucleotides are TGTGCCAGCAGCTCAGGACGGGTTTCTGAAGCTTTCTTT.

Details on this clone: This sample includes further DNA sequences coding for the same CDR3. The genes are TRBV4-3 and TRBJ2-7; a possible D gene is TRBD1 (5 bases). Per germline, CDR1 LGHNA and CDR2 YSLEER. V was trimmed by 3 bases and J by 0 bases, leaving 9 bases between them. The CDR3 runs to 14 residues. The CDR3 reads CASSHGTGSYEQYF. The DNA for the CDR3 is TGCGCCAGCAGCCATGGCACAGGCTCCTACGAGCAGTACTTC.

V usage is TRBV5-7 and J usage is TRBJ2-2; D perhaps matches TRBD2 (7 bases). TRBV5-7 is an ORF; its function is uncertain. V was trimmed by 4 bases and J by 8 bases, leaving 18 bases between them. The CDR3 sequence is 15 residues long. CDR3 sequence reads: CASSRRTRGGGELFF. The CDR3 DNA follows: TGTGCCAGCAGCCGACGGACTAGAGGGGGTGGGGAGCTGTTTTTT.

The chain has TRBV7-9 and TRBJ2-3, with D uncertain. The CDR3 spans 14 residues. V was clipped by 2 bases and J by 2 bases, with 8 bases between them. From germline, CDR1 is SEHNR and CDR2 FQNEAQ (reference sequence). This CDR3 is CASSLRASTDTQYF. CDR3 DNA sequence: TGTGCCAGCAGCTTACGGGCCTCCACAGATACGCAGTATTTT.

This clone showed up just once. The V and J genes are TRBV6-5 and TRBJ1-4; D uncertain. Germline CDR1 and CDR2: MNHEY and SVGAGI. Trimming took off 8 bases at V and 4 bases at J, with 17 bases between the two ends. The CDR3 extends over 15 amino acids. CDR3 nucleotide sequence: TGTGCCAGCCACGAGGGCCCCCTCTATAATGAAAAACTGTTTTTT. Translation: CASHEGPLYNEKLFF.

The V and J genes are TRBV19 and TRBJ2-7, with TRBD1 matching 7 bases. In germline, CDR1 is LNHDA, CDR2 SQIVND (reference sequence). Trimming cost V 1 base and J 3 bases; bases outside gene matches: 0. The CDR3 length is 13 residues. DNA of the CDR3: TGTGCCAGTAGTATAGGGACAGGCTACGAGCAGTACTTC. Its protein is CASSIGTGYEQYF.

The V gene is TRBV4-1, the J gene TRBJ2-1; 11 positions match TRBD2. The V segment lost 5 bases and the J segment 4 bases; nucleotides outside the gene matches: 1. CDR3 length: 14 amino acids. CDR1 and CDR2 from the germline V gene are MGHRA and YSYEKL. The CDR3 spells CASSLAGGYNEQFF. The CDR3 DNA is TGCGCCAGCAGCTTAGCGGGGGGGTACAATGAGCAGTTCTTC.

The chain employs TRBV7-2 and TRBJ1-5, with 7 bases identical to TRBD1. J was trimmed by 7 bases and V by 5 bases; bases with no gene match: 11. The CDR3 is 15 residues long. CDR1 and CDR2 from the germline V gene are SGHTA and FQGNSA. The DNA for the CDR3 is TGTGCCAGCAGCCCCCAGGCAGGGGGGAGGCAGCCCCAGCATTTT. This encodes CASSPQAGGRQPQHF.

The chain recombines TRBV27 with TRBJ1-5; no clear D. Germline assignment: CDR1 MNHEY and CDR2 SMNVEV (reference sequence). Deletions cut 6 bases from V and 6 bases from J, with 18 bases between. This CDR3 has 15 residues. In DNA form, the CDR3 reads TGTGCCAGCAGCGAACGGGGAAAGGGAGGTCAGCCCCAGCATTTT. The encoded protein is CASSERGKGGQPQHF.

The chain carries TRBV27 and TRBJ1-5, with D possibly matching TRBD1 (5 bases). V dropped 8 bases and J dropped 6 bases, with 14 bases sitting between them. Germline-derived CDR1 and CDR2 are MNHEY and SMNVEV (reference sequence). This CDR3 has 13 residues. CDR3 sequence reads: CASGMGGGQPQHF. DNA of the CDR3: TGTGCCAGCGGAATGGGGGGGGGTCAGCCCCAGCATTTT.

The chain employs TRBV7-9 and TRBJ1-4; the match to TRBD1 covers 7 bases. Looked up from germline, CDR1 is SEHNR and CDR2 is FQNEAQ (reference sequence). The CDR3 spans 18 residues. V lost 1 base to trimming and J lost 4 bases; unmatched junction nucleotides: 12. The CDR3 DNA follows: TGTGCCAGCAGCTTAGTAGGGGGCGAACTCCAGTATAATGAAAAACTGTTTTTT. Amino acids: CASSLVGGELQYNEKLFF.

The V and J genes are TRBV5-6 and TRBJ1-3; D ambiguous. This CDR3 contains 13 residues. CDR1 is SGHDT and CDR2 is YYEEEE in the germline V gene. Between the trimmed V and J ends, which lost 4 bases and 1 base, there was a span of 6 bases. The CDR3 coding sequence is TGTGCCAGCAGCCTTACATCTGGAAACACCATATATTTT. As protein: CASSLTSGNTIYF.

This clone is a singleton in its sample. The chain couples TRBV5-6 to TRBJ2-3, with D perhaps given as TRBD1 or TRBD2 (6 bases each). V dropped 0 bases and J dropped 0 bases, with 11 bases sitting between them. Germline loops: CDR1 SGHDT, CDR2 YYEEEE. This CDR3 contains 16 residues. CDR3 DNA sequence: TGTGCCAGCAGCTTGGCGTCGGGGGCTAGCACAGATACGCAGTATTTT. This gives the protein CASSLASGASTDTQYF.